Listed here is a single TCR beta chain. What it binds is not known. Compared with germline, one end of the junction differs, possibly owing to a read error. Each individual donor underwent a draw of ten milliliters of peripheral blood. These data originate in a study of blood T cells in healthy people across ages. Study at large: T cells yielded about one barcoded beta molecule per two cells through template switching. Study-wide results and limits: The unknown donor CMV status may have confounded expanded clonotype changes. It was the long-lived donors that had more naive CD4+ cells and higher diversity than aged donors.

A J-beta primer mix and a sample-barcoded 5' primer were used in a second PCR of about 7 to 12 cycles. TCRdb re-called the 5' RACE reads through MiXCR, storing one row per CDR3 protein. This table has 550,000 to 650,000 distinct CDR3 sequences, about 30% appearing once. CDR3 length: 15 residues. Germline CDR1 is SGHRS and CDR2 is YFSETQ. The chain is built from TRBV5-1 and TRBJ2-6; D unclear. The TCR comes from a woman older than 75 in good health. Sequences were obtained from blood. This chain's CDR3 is CASSPRQVAANVRTF. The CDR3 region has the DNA TGCGCCAGCAGCCCTCGGCAAGTCGCGGCCAACGTCCGGACTTTC.